The sequence of this T cell receptor beta chain was determined in a study of blood T cell repertoires in COVID-19. This CDR3 has 14 residues. In germline, CDR1 is MNHEY, CDR2 SVGAGI. V lost 6 bases and J 8 bases, leaving 19 bases between the germline ends. This clone has more than one count but fewer than ten. TCRdb's table, derived via immunoSEQ multiplex PCR, lists solely in-frame clones and lacks some. There are 410,000 or so clones in the sample; roughly 88% occur only once, and under 1.5% lies in the top ten. The rearrangement links TRBV6-5 to TRBJ1-1, with D tentatively TRBD1 (5 bases). The receptor was isolated from a woman in her twenties or thirties with active or convalescent COVID-19. The sequenced sample was peripheral blood. CDR3 protein: CASSRGEGDGEAFF. CDR3 DNA sequence: TGTGCCAGCAGCCGGGGGGAAGGCGACGGAGAAGCTTTCTTT.